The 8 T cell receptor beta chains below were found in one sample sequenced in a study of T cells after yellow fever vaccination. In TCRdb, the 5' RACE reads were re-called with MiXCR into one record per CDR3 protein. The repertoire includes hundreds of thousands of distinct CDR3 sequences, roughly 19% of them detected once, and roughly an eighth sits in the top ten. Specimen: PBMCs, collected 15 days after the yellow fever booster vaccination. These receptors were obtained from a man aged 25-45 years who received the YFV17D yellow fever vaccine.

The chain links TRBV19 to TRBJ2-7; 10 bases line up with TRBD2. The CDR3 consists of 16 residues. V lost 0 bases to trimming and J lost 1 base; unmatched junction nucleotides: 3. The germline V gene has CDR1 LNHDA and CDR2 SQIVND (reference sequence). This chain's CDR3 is CASSIDVAGGSYEQYF. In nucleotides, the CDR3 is TGTGCCAGTAGTATAGATGTAGCGGGAGGATCCTACGAGCAGTACTTC.

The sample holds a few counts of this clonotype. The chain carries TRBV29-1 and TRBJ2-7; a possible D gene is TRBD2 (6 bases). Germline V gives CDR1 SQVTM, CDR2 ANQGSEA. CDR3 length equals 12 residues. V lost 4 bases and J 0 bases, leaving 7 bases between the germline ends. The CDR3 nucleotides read TGCAGCGTTGCGCGGGGCTCCTACGAGCAGTACTTC. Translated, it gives CSVARGSYEQYF.

The CDR3 region is CSAVAGVRETQYF. The DNA of the CDR3 is TGCAGTGCCGTAGCGGGAGTCCGAGAGACCCAGTACTTC. This chain connects TRBV20-1 to TRBJ2-5, with 9 bases that match TRBD2. The ends lost 6 bases at V and 4 bases at J; junction bases unmatched: 6. Germline-derived CDR1 and CDR2 are DFQATT and SNEGSKA (reference sequence). The CDR3 contains 13 residues.

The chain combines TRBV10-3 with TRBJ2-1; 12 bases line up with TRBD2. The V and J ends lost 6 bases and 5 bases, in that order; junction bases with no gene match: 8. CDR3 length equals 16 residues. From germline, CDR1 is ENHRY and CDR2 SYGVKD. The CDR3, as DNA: TGTGCCATCAGCGCCCTCGGACTAGCGGGAAACAATGAGCAGTTCTTC. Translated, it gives CAISALGLAGNNEQFF.

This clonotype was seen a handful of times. The CDR3 here is CASSFGSGGELFF. CDR3 sequence (DNA): TGTGCCAGCAGCTTCGGTTCCGGCGGGGAGCTGTTTTTT. V gene TRBV5-6 combines with J gene TRBJ2-2; no definite D call. V lost 2 bases, J lost 7 bases, and 9 bases lay in between. The CDR3 covers 13 residues. CDR1 and CDR2 (germline): SGHDT, YYEEEE.

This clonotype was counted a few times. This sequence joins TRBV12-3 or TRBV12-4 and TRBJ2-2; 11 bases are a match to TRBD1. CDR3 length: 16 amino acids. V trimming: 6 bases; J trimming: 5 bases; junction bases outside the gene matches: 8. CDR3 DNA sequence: TGTGCCAGCAGAAAATCCGGGACAGGGGGTACCGGGGAGCTGTTTTTT. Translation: CASRKSGTGGTGELFF.

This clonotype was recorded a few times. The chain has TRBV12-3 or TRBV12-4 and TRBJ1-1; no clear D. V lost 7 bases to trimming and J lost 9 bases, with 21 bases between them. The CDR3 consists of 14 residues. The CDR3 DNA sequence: TGTGCCAGCACAATGAGCAGCGCGGCCCATAAAGCTTTCTTT. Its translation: CASTMSSAAHKAFF.

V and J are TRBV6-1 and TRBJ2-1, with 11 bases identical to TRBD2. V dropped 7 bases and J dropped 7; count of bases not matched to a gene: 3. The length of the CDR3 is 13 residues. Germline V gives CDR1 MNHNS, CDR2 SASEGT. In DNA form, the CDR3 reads TGTGCCAGCAAGCCTAGCGGGAGGAATGAGCAGTTCTTC. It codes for CASKPSGRNEQFF.